This record concerns one TCR beta chain sequence. Its antigen is unidentified. 13 Jbeta primers and 60 Vbeta primers were used for the PCR. Sequencing was performed with immunoSEQ multiplex PCR; in TCRdb, only in-frame clones are kept and a portion is missing. This sample has over 150,000 clones, with less than 90% found just once. The sample is drawn from a study of cytomegalovirus exposure and HLA in healthy donors. Notes on the study in general: Later genetic work tied a missense DCLRE1C variant to beta-chain V and J trimming. Some TCR beta chains (roughly 160 of them) were listed as cytomegalovirus-associated.

The CDR3 has 15 residues. Germline V gene lookup returns CDR1 MGHRA and CDR2 YSYEKL. V was shortened by 2 bases and J by 2 bases, with 12 bases between the two germline ends. The sequenced sample was PBMCs. The receptor's source is a boy younger than 10 in good health and CMV-seronegative. The gene calls are TRBV4-1 and TRBJ2-5; possibly TRBD1 for D (5 bases). CDR3 sequence: CASSQRTSLQETQYF. For the CDR3, the DNA is TGCGCCAGCAGCCAAAGGACATCTCTTCAAGAGACCCAGTACTTC.